The clone carrying this T cell receptor (beta chain) came up many times. Its antigen is unknown. The entry originates in a study of human T cells and chemical hapten exposure. The J segment lost 8 bases and the V segment lost 0 bases, leaving 7 bases of the junction unmatched. Germline CDR1 is SGHRS and CDR2 is YFSETQ. The CDR3 is 14 residues long. Notes on the study in general: TCRs whose frequency exceeded 1 in 1000 remained the same following DPC sensitization.

Each CDR3 protein gets one entry after TCRdb re-called the RACE reads with MiXCR. This table has approximately 33,000 distinct CDR3 sequences, 7% to 8.5% appearing once. Sample time point: healthy volunteer bleed at 2 weeks. Total RNA was extracted from unfractionated whole blood. The sequencing sample was made of whole blood. The origin of this receptor is a human donor in good health. Some clones in this sample may be carry-over from other donors' samples. This chain joins TRBV5-1 and TRBJ1-2, with 7 bases lining up with TRBD1. The CDR3 DNA follows: TGCGCCAGCAGCTTGGTTCCCGGACAGGCCGGCTACACCTTC. Encoded protein: CASSLVPGQAGYTF.